This T cell receptor beta chain stems from a study of beta chain features in type 1 diabetes. The overall study: The samples had approximately 100,000,000 sorted cells examined in all. Study observations and caveats: More deletions and fewer insertions at VDJ junctions were found in patients with type 1 diabetes. All four CD4+ subsets of Type 1 diabetes patients contained TCRB CDR3s that were moderately but significantly shorter. Cells that show high TCR expression could be over-represented by cDNA sequencing.

As to this clone: Its specificity is unknown.

Since all of the isolated RNA was reverse transcribed, expressed TCRB transcripts were what got sequenced. TCRdb keeps only in-frame clones here, not all; method: immunoSEQ multiplex PCR. Of under 300,000 clones listed, about 11% are singletons. Germline V gene sequence: CDR1 SGHTA, CDR2 FQGTGA. The CDR3 runs 14 residues. The ends were cut back, 4 bases at V and 2 bases at J, with 10 bases in the middle. The clonotype was recovered from a man between 25 and 39 years old with type 1 diabetes. Specimen: naive CD4+ T cells from blood. This chain connects TRBV7-3 to TRBJ2-3, with a weak D call TRBD1 (6 bases). DNA of the CDR3: TGTGCCAGCAGCTCCCGGGACACCACAGATACGCAGTATTTT. Its translation: CASSSRDTTDTQYF.